This TCR beta chain appears in the sequencing data of a study of blood T cell repertoires in COVID-19. Study information: COVID-19 samples, acute and convalescent, were from the United States, Italy and Spain. In each case, the material was cDNA or gDNA derived from T cells, B-cell-depleted T cells, or PBMCs.

Methods used by the authors: Estimation of nucleated cell counts relied on the amplification of reference gene primers. Assay: immunoSEQ multiplex PCR; the TCRdb copy retains only in-frame clones and omits some. V and J calls and clone size are given by that table; D and trimming were obtained from the DNA. Of about 170,000 clones detected, roughly 93% appear once; the ten largest clones hold around 4.8%. Trimming cost V 4 bases and J 2 bases; bases outside gene matches: 4. The V gene's germline CDR1 is SGDLS and CDR2 YYNGEE. The CDR3 has 14 residues. Enrolled during active infection, Seattle patients were then followed longitudinally.

This chain connects TRBV9 to TRBJ2-5, with TRBD1 matching over 8 bases. Sequencing was carried out using peripheral blood. This TCR was sampled from a man aged 18 to 29 with COVID-19, enrolled during active disease. In nucleotides, the CDR3 is TGTGCCAGCAGCCCCCGACAGGGGCAAGAGACCCAGTACTTC. Translation gives CASSPRQGQETQYF. Filled out from reference TRBV9 and TRBJ2-5, the complete variable domain reads DSGVTQTPKHLITATGQRVTLRCSPRSGDLSVYWYQQSLDQGLQFLIQYYNGEERAKGNILERFSAQQFPDLHSELNLSSLELGDSALYFCASSPRQGQETQYFGPGTRLLVL.